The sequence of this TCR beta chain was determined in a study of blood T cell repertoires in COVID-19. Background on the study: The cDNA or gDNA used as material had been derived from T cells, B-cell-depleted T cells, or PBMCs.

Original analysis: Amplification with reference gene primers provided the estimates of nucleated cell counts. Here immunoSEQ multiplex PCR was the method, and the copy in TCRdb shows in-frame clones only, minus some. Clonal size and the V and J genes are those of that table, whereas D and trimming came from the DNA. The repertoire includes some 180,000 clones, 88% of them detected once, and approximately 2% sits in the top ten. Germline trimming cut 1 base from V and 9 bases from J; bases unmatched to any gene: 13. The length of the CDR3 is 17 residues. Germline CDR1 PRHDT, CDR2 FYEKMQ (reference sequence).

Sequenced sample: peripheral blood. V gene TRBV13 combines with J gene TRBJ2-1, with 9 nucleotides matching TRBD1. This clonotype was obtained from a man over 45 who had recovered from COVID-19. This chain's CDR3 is CASSLDIQGANRPEQFF. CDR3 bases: TGTGCCAGCAGCTTAGATATACAGGGGGCAAATCGGCCTGAGCAGTTCTTC.